The clone carrying this T cell receptor (beta chain) was counted a few times. The antigen remains undetermined. Individual TCR cDNA molecules each bore their own unique molecular identifier. TCRdb processed the 5' RACE reads anew with MiXCR; each CDR3 protein has one entry. The data contain under 40,000 distinct CDR3 sequences, roughly 6% of them singletons. Time point: sample taken at primary tumor resection. Sequencing covered unsorted whole RNA taken from tumor, nontumor lung or frozen PBMC. Untreated early-stage non-small cell lung cancer patients, fewer than 85 in total, were the donors. These data belong to a study of spatial heterogeneity in lung cancer. Study outcomes and limitations: Resection saw ubiquitous expanded tumor TCRs appear in blood more than follow-up did.

The CDR3 sequence is 14 residues long. The ends lost 1 base at V and 6 bases at J; junction bases unmatched: 4. From germline, CDR1 is SGHVS and CDR2 FQNEAQ. The chain links TRBV7-8 to TRBJ2-7, with 9 bases lining up with TRBD2. Material: PBMCs, obtained at surgery. This sequence was found in a male donor with early-stage non-small cell lung cancer. This CDR3 is CASSLGGGAGEQYF. The CDR3 DNA reads as TGTGCCAGCAGCTTAGGCGGGGGGGCCGGCGAGCAGTACTTC.